Presented here are 4 T cell receptor beta chains from one specimen sequenced in a study of control samples from healthy donors and cancer patients. Libraries were prepared by immunoSEQ multiplex PCR; TCRdb keeps only in-frame clonotypes and omits some of them. The table has 150,000 to 200,000 clones, approximately 96% seen once. Sequencing was performed on blood. These receptor sequences come from a woman in her thirties or forties in good health.

On this clone itself: Other DNA sequences in the sample encode the same CDR3. The chain has TRBV9 and TRBJ1-2, with D possibly being TRBD1 (6 bases). CDR3 length equals 13 residues. Trimming stripped 2 bases from V and 2 bases from J, with 7 bases between. CDR1 is SGDLS and CDR2 is YYNGEE in the germline V gene. The CDR3 DNA sequence: TGTGCCAGCAGCGTCGGGACAAACTATGGCTACACCTTC. It translates to CASSVGTNYGYTF.

This clone was seen only once. The chain carries TRBV7-8 and TRBJ2-1, with 10 bases fitting TRBD2. Germline values: CDR1 SGHVS, CDR2 FQNEAQ. The V and J ends lost 1 base and 7 bases, in that order; junction bases with no gene match: 7. The CDR3 sequence is 16 residues long. CDR3 residues: CASSLGRQREGNEQFF. The CDR3 DNA follows: TGTGCCAGCAGCTTAGGCAGGCAGCGGGAGGGGAATGAGCAGTTCTTC.

V and J are TRBV7-9 and TRBJ2-2; unclear D gene. Germline loops: CDR1 SEHNR, CDR2 FQNEAQ (reference sequence). Trimming took off 5 bases at V and 2 bases at J, with 9 bases between the two ends. The CDR3 spans 14 residues. CDR3 sequence reads: CASSRRSNTGELFF. The DNA for the CDR3 is TGTGCCAGCAGCCGAAGAAGTAACACCGGGGAGCTGTTTTTT.

The rearrangement joins TRBV18 to TRBJ2-4; 7 nucleotides agree with TRBD1. CDR1 and CDR2 from the germline V gene are KGHSH and LQKENI. Losses at the gene ends were 6 bases for V and 1 base for J; bases not matched to a gene: 3. This CDR3 comprises 14 residues. The CDR3 protein is CASSDRAAKNIQYF. The CDR3 DNA follows: TGTGCCAGCTCCGACAGGGCGGCCAAAAACATTCAGTACTTC.